The next 28 T cell receptor beta chains were all read from a single sample in a study of blood T cells in healthy people across ages. Primed by a sample-barcoded 5' primer and a J-beta primer mix, a second PCR proceeded for about 6 to 11 cycles. TCRdb re-analysed the 5' RACE reads in MiXCR, keeping a single row per CDR3 protein. The table lists over 550,000 distinct CDR3 sequences, approximately 30% of them singletons. The sequenced sample was blood. The source of these receptors is a woman older than 75 in good health.

This chain joins TRBV30 and TRBJ2-1, with D unclear. Trimming stripped 5 bases from V and 5 bases from J, with 19 bases between. The CDR3 is 15 amino acids. Germline V lookup: CDR1 GTSNPN, CDR2 SVGIG (reference sequence). The CDR3 loop reads CAWEEWGGLNNEQFF. The CDR3 DNA is TGTGCCTGGGAGGAATGGGGTGGGCTGAACAATGAGCAGTTCTTC.

This clonotype was found many times. The chain carries TRBV29-1 and TRBJ2-5; D is unclear. Germline CDR1 and CDR2: SQVTM and ANQGSEA. V was shortened by 4 bases and J by 4 bases, with 7 bases between the two germline ends. This CDR3 comprises 11 residues. CDR3 DNA: TGCAGCGTTGGCGGAGTAGAGACCCAGTACTTC. Translating gives CSVGGVETQYF.

This clonotype was found a few times. V usage is TRBV30 and J usage is TRBJ2-3, with 9 bases identical to TRBD1. CDR1 is GTSNPN, CDR2 SVGIG, per germline (reference sequence). The CDR3 has 15 amino acids. V lost 4 bases, J lost 6 bases, and 11 bases stayed unmatched. CDR3 coding DNA: TGTGCCTGGAAATCCGGGACAGGGTGGAGGGATACGCAGTATTTT. Amino acid sequence: CAWKSGTGWRDTQYF.

On this clonotype: The junction and the germline gene differ at one end; a read error may be behind it. The chain couples TRBV12-3 or TRBV12-4 to TRBJ2-3, with TRBD1 matching over 7 bases. The CDR3 is 16 amino acids. CDR3 residues: CASSEPRGFKVDMQYF. CDR3 sequence (DNA): TGTGCCAGCAGCGAACCCAGGGGGTTCAAAGTAGATATGCAGTATTTT.

As concerns this clonotype: It may be a read error: a sequence one base away is much more abundant. The V and J genes are TRBV28 and TRBJ2-6, with 7 bases fitting TRBD1. CDR3 length: 15 residues. Germline V gene lookup returns CDR1 MDHEN and CDR2 SYDVKM. The CDR3 reads CASKRDSSGTNVLTF. Here the CDR3 DNA reads TGTGCCAGCAAGAGGGACAGCTCTGGGACCAACGTCCTGACTTTC.

In this sample, this clonotype turned up a few times. One junction end disagrees with the germline gene, perhaps due to a read error. The chain employs TRBV28 and TRBJ1-2; 8 nucleotides match TRBD1. Per germline, CDR1 MDHEN and CDR2 SYDVKM. This CDR3 has 16 amino acids. The chain's CDR3 is CASSATQGAHFSGHTF. In DNA, the CDR3 is TGTGCCAGCAGTGCCACCCAGGGGGCTCATTTCTCTGGCCACACCTTC.

In the case of this clonotype: This may be a read error, as it is one base from a much larger clone. The chain uses TRBV28 and TRBJ2-7; D is possibly TRBD1 or TRBD2 (5 bases each). The germline V and J ends were trimmed by 5 bases and 4 bases, with 18 bases remaining between them. The CDR3 contains 15 residues. CDR1 MDHEN and CDR2 SYDVKM come from the germline V gene. CDR3 residues: CASSALPGRSYEQYF. The CDR3 nucleotides read TGTGCCAGCAGTGCACTCCCGGGACGGAGTTACGAGCAGTACTTC.

The gene calls are TRBV12-3 or TRBV12-4 and TRBJ2-1; 8 nucleotides agree with TRBD1. The CDR3 runs 15 residues. V was pared by 6 bases and J by 5 bases, with 9 bases of the junction left unmatched. CDR3 residues: CASSPRDRSNNEQFF. CDR3 in DNA: TGTGCCAGCAGCCCCCGGGACAGGTCTAACAATGAGCAGTTCTTC.

The rearrangement joins TRBV28 to TRBJ1-5; D is possibly TRBD1 (6 bases). Between the trimmed V and J ends, which lost 3 bases and 3 bases, there was a span of 15 bases. Germline values: CDR1 MDHEN, CDR2 SYDVKM. There are 16 residues in the CDR3. The CDR3 DNA is TGTGCCAGCAGTTTTTATGGCCAGGGGCCCAATCAGCCCCAGCATTTT. The encoded protein is CASSFYGQGPNQPQHF.

This clonotype was observed at least ten times. V usage is TRBV7-2 and J usage is TRBJ2-3, with TRBD2 matching 8 bases. There are 13 residues in the CDR3. CDR1 SGHTA and CDR2 FQGNSA come from the germline V gene. The CDR3 here is CAVAGGRGDTQYF. DNA for the CDR3: TGTGCTGTTGCGGGGGGCCGGGGAGATACGCAGTATTTT.

A note on this clonotype: A read error may be the cause here, since a much bigger clone is one base away. DNA of the CDR3: TGCAGTGCTAGAGGACAGGGTCGACCGTACTTC. Its protein is CSARGQGRPYF. The chain carries TRBV20-1 and TRBJ2-5, with 7 bases matching TRBD1. V was clipped by 1 base and J by 13 bases; unmatched bases: 6. CDR1 and CDR2 (germline): DFQATT, SNEGSKA (reference sequence). The CDR3 consists of 11 residues.

The rearrangement uses TRBV7-2 and TRBJ2-3; D gene unclear. CDR1 and CDR2 from the germline V gene are SGHTA and FQGNSA. Trimming left V 6 bases short and J 7 bases short, with 11 bases between. The CDR3 is 12 amino acids. The CDR3 nucleotides read TGTGCCAGCAGTAAAACGGCCTATACGCAGTATTTT. It specifies CASSKTAYTQYF.

This clonotype occurred a few times. It may be a read error: a sequence one base away is much more abundant. The chain is built from TRBV6-2 or TRBV6-3 and TRBJ2-6; unclear D gene. Germline CDR1 reads MNHEY; CDR2 reads SVGEGT. The CDR3 runs to 14 residues. CDR3 nucleotide sequence: TGTGCCACCAGTAGTGCCGTGTCGCCCAACGTCCTGACTTTC. Translating it yields CATSSAVSPNVLTF.

This clonotype was counted many times. The gene calls are TRBV7-9 and TRBJ2-5; a weak D match, TRBD1 (5 bases). The germline V gene encodes CDR1 SEHNR and CDR2 FQNEAQ (reference sequence). The V gene lost 2 bases and the J gene lost 5 bases, with 12 bases spanning the gap. This CDR3 has 14 amino acids. This chain's CDR3 is CASSLLDRRETQYF. CDR3 nucleotide sequence: TGTGCCAGCAGCTTACTCGACAGAAGGGAGACCCAGTACTTC.

With regard to this clonotype: Mismatch with germline at one junction end may stem from a read error. The chain combines TRBV9 with TRBJ2-1, with 7 positions matching TRBD2. The CDR3 totals 16 residues. Germline V gene data show CDR1 as SGDLS and CDR2 as YYNGEE. Written as DNA, the CDR3 is TGTGCCAGCAGCGGCGGCGGGGGAAGTCTTTACAGTGAGCAGTTCTTC. Protein: CASSGGGGSLYSEQFF.

This clonotype was seen once. This sequence may be a read error, since a much larger clone differs from it by one base. The V and J genes are TRBV7-2 and TRBJ1-4; D may be TRBD1 (5 bases). Germline V CDR1 and CDR2: SGHTA, FQGNSA. V was clipped by 1 base and J by 8 bases, with 14 bases between them. The CDR3 spans 15 residues. CDR3 loop: CASSLEGASGEKLFF. CDR3 in DNA: TGTGCCAGCAGCTTAGAAGGGGCATCGGGCGAAAAACTGTTTTTT.

This clonotype was seen ten or more times. The chain joins TRBV20-1 to TRBJ2-1; unclear D gene. The V gene's germline CDR1 is DFQATT and CDR2 SNEGSKA (reference sequence). V was clipped by 5 bases and J by 1 base, with 6 bases between them. The CDR3 loop spans 12 amino acids. The CDR3 region has the DNA TGCAGTGCTCCGAGATCCTACAATGAGCAGTTCTTC. It codes for CSAPRSYNEQFF.

This clonotype was counted many times. CDR3 amino acids: CASSLKTGGGYNEQFF. Written as DNA, the CDR3 is TGTGCCAGCAGTTTAAAAACGGGGGGGGGCTATAATGAGCAGTTCTTC. The chain has TRBV12-3 or TRBV12-4 and TRBJ2-1, with 8 nucleotides matching TRBD2. The CDR3 is 16 amino acids. Germline trimming cut 2 bases from V and 7 bases from J; bases unmatched to any gene: 10.

The V and J genes are TRBV7-8 and TRBJ2-4; D is tentatively TRBD1 or TRBD2 (6 bases each). Judging by the DNA end, TRBJ2-5 fits better; the J call may be wrong. Germline assignment: CDR1 SGHVS and CDR2 FQNEAQ. The CDR3 runs 15 residues. Written as DNA, the CDR3 is TGTGCCAGCAGCCCCTGGGGGGCCATAGCGGAGACCCAGTACTTC. Translated: CASSPWGAIAETQYF.

This clonotype was observed a few times. The chain carries TRBV3-1 and TRBJ1-6, with 9 nucleotides matching TRBD1. Germline V gives CDR1 LGHDT, CDR2 YNNKEL (reference sequence). Germline trimming cut 4 bases from V and 6 bases from J; bases unmatched to any gene: 10. The CDR3 has 17 amino acids. In nucleotides, the CDR3 is TGTGCCAGCAGCCTACTTCCTCCGACAGGGGGTAATTCACCCCTCCACTTT. Its translation: CASSLLPPTGGNSPLHF.

The rearrangement joins TRBV7-2 to TRBJ2-3; D ambiguous. With 5 bases removed from V and 5 bases from J, the gap between germline ends came to 11 bases. The CDR3 sequence is 13 residues long. The germline V gene encodes CDR1 SGHTA and CDR2 FQGNSA. The CDR3 coding sequence is TGTGCCAGCAGCATACAATTGGGAGATACGCAGTATTTT. Amino acids: CASSIQLGDTQYF.

This clonotype was picked up many times. The chain has TRBV5-6 and TRBJ2-1; tentative D call: TRBD1 (6 bases). With 1 base removed from V and 10 bases from J, the gap between germline ends came to 12 bases. Germline V gene lookup returns CDR1 SGHDT and CDR2 YYEEEE. This CDR3 contains 13 residues. The CDR3 reads CASSLQQGEEQFF. The CDR3 DNA reads TGTGCCAGCAGCTTGCAACAGGGAGAGGAGCAGTTCTTC.

There are many counts of this clonotype. The chain couples TRBV7-2 to TRBJ2-7; D is perhaps TRBD2 (6 bases). Trimming cost V 2 bases and J 5 bases, with 10 bases left between them. Looked up from germline, CDR1 is SGHTA and CDR2 is FQGNSA. The CDR3 covers 13 residues. The CDR3 sequence: CASSLQRGNEQYF. CDR3 DNA sequence: TGTGCCAGCAGCTTACAACGGGGGAACGAGCAGTACTTC.

The V call is TRBV5-1, the J call TRBJ1-1, with TRBD1 matching over 7 bases. CDR3 length: 14 amino acids. J was trimmed by 4 bases and V by 4 bases; bases with no gene match: 7. Germline loops: CDR1 SGHRS, CDR2 YFSETQ. The CDR3, as DNA: TGCGCCAGCAGCGACCGACAGGGCGGCACTGAAGCTTTCTTT. This sequence encodes CASSDRQGGTEAFF.

This chain uses TRBV19 with TRBJ2-3; D is unresolved. Trimming left V 6 bases short and J 0 bases short, with 7 bases between. Germline V gene lookup returns CDR1 LNHDA and CDR2 SQIVND (reference sequence). CDR3 length equals 13 residues. CDR3: CASSRSSTDTQYF. CDR3 DNA: TGTGCCAGTAGCCGGTCTAGCACAGATACGCAGTATTTT.

This clonotype was seen ten or more times. One junction end does not reproduce the germline sequence, and a read error may be involved. The J gene is TRBJ2-1, the V gene TRBV7-7, with 9 bases that match TRBD1. The CDR3 runs 14 residues. The germline gives CDR1 SSHAT, CDR2 FNYEAQ (reference sequence). Written as DNA, the CDR3 is TGTGCTAGCAGCCCACAGGGGGCCGACAATGAGCAGTTCTTC. Translated, it gives CASSPQGADNEQFF.

This clonotype was counted ten times or more. The V and J genes are TRBV4-3 and TRBJ2-1, with 7 bases matching TRBD1. The V and J ends lost 1 base and 2 bases, in that order; junction bases with no gene match: 2. This CDR3 has 15 residues. Germline CDR1 reads LGHNA; CDR2 reads YSLEER. CDR3 DNA sequence: TGCGCCAGCAGCCAAGGGGACAGCACCTACAATGAGCAGTTCTTC. Its protein is CASSQGDSTYNEQFF.

About this clonotype: One end of the junction fails to match germline, which may point to a read error. CDR3 amino acids: CAGRFTTSGGASRTYNEQFF. As DNA, the CDR3 is TGTGCCGGCAGGTTTACCACTAGCGGGGGGGCCAGTAGGACCTACAATGAGCAGTTCTTC. The V and J genes are TRBV12-3 or TRBV12-4 and TRBJ2-1; 13 nucleotides match TRBD2. The CDR3 has 20 residues.